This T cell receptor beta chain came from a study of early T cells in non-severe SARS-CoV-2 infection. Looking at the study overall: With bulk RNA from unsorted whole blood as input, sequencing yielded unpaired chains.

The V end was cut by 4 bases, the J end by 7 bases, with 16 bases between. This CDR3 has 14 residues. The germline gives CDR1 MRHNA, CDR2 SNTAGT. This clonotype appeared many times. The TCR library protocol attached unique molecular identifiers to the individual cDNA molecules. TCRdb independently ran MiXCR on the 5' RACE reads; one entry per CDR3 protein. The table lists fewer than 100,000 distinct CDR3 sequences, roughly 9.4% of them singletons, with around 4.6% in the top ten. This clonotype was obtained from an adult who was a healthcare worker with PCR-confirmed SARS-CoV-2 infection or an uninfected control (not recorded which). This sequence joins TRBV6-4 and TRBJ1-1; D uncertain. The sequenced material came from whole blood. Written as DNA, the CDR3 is TGTGCCAGCAGTGCATCGTCCGCGGTCGGTGAAGCTTTCTTT. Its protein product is CASSASSAVGEAFF.